These 23 T cell receptor beta chains originate from one sample sequenced in a study of blood T cell repertoires in COVID-19. Data came from immunoSEQ multiplex PCR; TCRdb stores just in-frame clones and leaves some out. The sample has around 260,000 clones; roughly nine tenths are singletons. The sample consisted of peripheral blood. These receptors were taken from a woman in her thirties with COVID-19, enrolled during active disease.

The V gene is TRBV30, the J gene TRBJ2-1, with 9 bases fitting TRBD2. CDR3 length: 15 amino acids. J lost 7 bases, V lost 1 base, and 8 bases had no gene match. Germline loops: CDR1 GTSNPN, CDR2 SVGIG (reference sequence). This CDR3 is CAWSEGLAGTNEQFF. For the CDR3, the DNA is TGTGCCTGGAGTGAAGGGCTAGCGGGGACGAATGAGCAGTTCTTC.

The chain is built from TRBV10-1 and TRBJ2-3; 12 bases agree with TRBD2. Germline CDR1 reads WNHNN; CDR2 reads SYGVQD (reference sequence). V lost 4 bases to trimming and J lost 1 base; unmatched junction nucleotides: 6. The CDR3 covers 17 residues. The CDR3 sequence is CASSALRLAGGTDTQYF. CDR3 coding DNA: TGCGCCAGCAGTGCGCTGCGACTAGCGGGAGGCACAGATACGCAGTATTTT.

The chain uses TRBV19 and TRBJ2-5; D may be TRBD2 (5 bases). The CDR3 loop spans 15 amino acids. Trimming stripped 1 base from V and 3 bases from J, with 12 bases between. The germline V gene has CDR1 LNHDA and CDR2 SQIVND (reference sequence). CDR3 DNA sequence: TGTGCCAGTAGTATAGGCCCAGCGGCAGAAGAGACCCAGTACTTC. It is translated as CASSIGPAAEETQYF.

The genes are TRBV18 and TRBJ2-1; 10 positions match TRBD2. The CDR3 consists of 15 residues. With V trimmed by 3 bases and J by 8 bases, 7 bases remained unmatched. Germline V gene data show CDR1 as KGHSH and CDR2 as LQKENI. CDR3 sequence reads: CASSPSSGSGDEQFF. CDR3 sequence (DNA): TGTGCCAGCTCACCGTCTAGCGGGAGTGGCGATGAGCAGTTCTTC.

The rearrangement joins TRBV30 to TRBJ1-4; D gene unclear. Trimming took off 3 bases at V and 3 bases at J, with 14 bases between the two ends. The CDR3 runs 15 residues. The germline gives CDR1 GTSNPN, CDR2 SVGIG (reference sequence). As DNA, the CDR3 is TGTGCCTGGAGCGCGGGTCTGAAGTCTAATGAAAAACTGTTTTTT. Translated, it gives CAWSAGLKSNEKLFF.

CDR3 DNA: TGTGCCAGCAGCTTGGTTCGGGGGGACAATGAGCAGTTCTTC. Translating gives CASSLVRGDNEQFF. The rearrangement uses TRBV5-6 and TRBJ2-1; 7 bases match TRBD2. CDR3 size: 14 residues. Trimming cost V 0 bases and J 5 bases; bases outside gene matches: 2. Germline CDR1 reads SGHDT; CDR2 reads YYEEEE.

The rearrangement links TRBV30 to TRBJ1-5; TRBD1 agrees at 10 bases. Germline assignment: CDR1 GTSNPN and CDR2 SVGIG (reference sequence). Losses at the gene ends were 2 bases for V and 16 bases for J; bases not matched to a gene: 11. This CDR3 has 13 amino acids. The CDR3 region has the DNA TGTGCCTGGAGTTCAACCTCCGGGACAGGGGAACATTTT. Translation gives CAWSSTSGTGEHF.

In this sample, this clone turned up a few times. The genes are TRBV27 and TRBJ1-5; possible D gene TRBD1, 6 bases. The germline gives CDR1 MNHEY, CDR2 SMNVEV (reference sequence). Trimming left V 2 bases short and J 6 bases short, with 11 bases between. The length of the CDR3 is 14 residues. CDR3 sequence reads: CASSLHLQGQPQHF. CDR3 in DNA: TGTGCCAGCAGTTTACACTTACAGGGTCAGCCCCAGCATTTT.

This chain joins TRBV14 and TRBJ1-2, with D unresolved. Germline CDR1 SGHDN, CDR2 FVKESK. The CDR3 totals 13 residues. The ends were cut back, 0 bases at V and 8 bases at J, with 10 bases in the middle. In DNA form, the CDR3 reads TGTGCCAGCAGCCAAGATAGGAGAGGGGGCTACACCTTC. Translating gives CASSQDRRGGYTF. The full variable domain, with the rest looked up from reference TRBV14 and TRBJ1-2, is EAGVTQFPSHSVIEKGQTVTLRCDPISGHDNLYWYRRVMGKEIKFLLHFVKESKQDESGMPNNRFLAERTGGTYSTLKVQPAELEDSGVYFCASSQDRRGGYTFGSGTRLTVV.

A note on this clone: This sample also contains other DNA sequences that code for the same CDR3. The rearrangement links TRBV18 to TRBJ1-5, with D perhaps matching TRBD1 (6 bases). Germline lookup yields CDR1 KGHSH and CDR2 LQKENI. CDR3 length equals 15 residues. V was clipped by 2 bases and J by 3 bases, with 11 bases between them. The chain's CDR3 is CASSPSGANNQPQHF. The CDR3 nucleotides read TGTGCCAGCTCACCATCAGGGGCCAACAATCAGCCCCAGCATTTT. Looking up the rest from reference TRBV18 and TRBJ1-5 gives the full variable domain: NAGVMQNPRHLVRRRGQEARLRCSPMKGHSHVYWYRQLPEEGLKFMVYLQKENIIDESGMPKERFSAEFPKEGPSILRIQQVVRGDSAAYFCASSPSGANNQPQHFGDGTRLSIL.

The gene calls are TRBV27 and TRBJ2-6; 7 positions match TRBD1. The germline V gene encodes CDR1 MNHEY and CDR2 SMNVEV (reference sequence). This CDR3 is 17 amino acids long. V lost 5 bases and J lost 2; bases outside the gene matches: 9. The CDR3 region has the DNA TGTGCCAGCAGTCCGCGACAGGGTACGGCTGGGGCCAACGTCCTGACTTTC. This translates into CASSPRQGTAGANVLTF.

This chain joins TRBV28 and TRBJ2-7; no definite D call. Trimming took off 2 bases at V and 6 bases at J, with 11 bases between the two ends. This CDR3 region has 13 residues. The germline V gene encodes CDR1 MDHEN and CDR2 SYDVKM. The chain's CDR3 is CASSLTGLREQYF. In DNA form, the CDR3 reads TGTGCCAGCAGTTTAACTGGTTTGCGCGAGCAGTACTTC.

The chain links TRBV24-1 to TRBJ1-2; 7 bases line up with TRBD1. V lost 3 bases to trimming and J lost 4 bases; unmatched junction nucleotides: 10. The CDR3 is made up of 16 amino acids. Per the germline V gene, CDR1 is KGHDR and CDR2 is SFDVKD. The chain's CDR3 is CATSDPTTQGVYGYTF. The DNA for the CDR3 is TGTGCCACCAGTGATCCGACAACTCAGGGGGTCTATGGCTACACCTTC.

DNA for the CDR3: TGTGCCAGCAGTGAAAAGGGTGGGAGGGAGGAGACCCAGTACTTC. Its protein product is CASSEKGGREETQYF. The V call is TRBV2, the J call TRBJ2-5; the match to TRBD2 covers 7 bases. CDR3 length: 15 amino acids. J lost 5 bases, V lost 2 bases, and 8 bases had no gene match. CDR1 is SNHLY and CDR2 is FYNNEI in the germline V gene.

This clone was detected once. The rearrangement links TRBV9 to TRBJ1-2; D unclear. The V and J ends lost 0 bases and 6 bases respectively, with 18 bases between them. Germline V lookup: CDR1 SGDLS, CDR2 YYNGEE. CDR3 length: 16 amino acids. The CDR3 coding sequence is TGTGCCAGCAGCGTAGAGGCAGCATCGCCGCGGCATGGCTACACCTTC. The encoded protein is CASSVEAASPRHGYTF.

The chain carries TRBV4-1 and TRBJ2-1; D may be TRBD2 (7 bases). CDR1 and CDR2 from the germline V gene are MGHRA and YSYEKL. V was clipped by 5 bases and J by 0 bases, with 17 bases between them. CDR3 size: 17 residues. The CDR3 nucleotides are TGCGCCAGCAGCTCAAGGGGGGGCGGTAGCTCCTACAATGAGCAGTTCTTC. Amino acid sequence: CASSSRGGGSSYNEQFF.

The chain couples TRBV19 to TRBJ2-1, with D perhaps TRBD2 (5 bases). This CDR3 has 15 residues. V gave up 3 bases and J gave up 3 bases, with 12 bases separating them. CDR1 is LNHDA, CDR2 SQIVND, per germline (reference sequence). The CDR3 DNA follows: TGTGCCAGTAGTATCCCCAGCGGAAACTACAATGAGCAGTTCTTC. Its translation: CASSIPSGNYNEQFF.

J is TRBJ1-2 and V is TRBV2, with 9 bases that match TRBD1. The CDR3 spans 15 residues. The germline V gene encodes CDR1 SNHLY and CDR2 FYNNEI. Losses at the gene ends were 6 bases for V and 5 bases for J; bases not matched to a gene: 10. DNA for the CDR3: TGTGCCAGCAGGACATACAGGGGGCCTGTGTATGGCTACACCTTC. Translated: CASRTYRGPVYGYTF.

The gene calls are TRBV11-2 and TRBJ1-6; 9 bases map to TRBD1. The CDR3 runs 16 residues. Germline loops: CDR1 SGHAT, CDR2 FQNNGV. V trimming: 1 base; J trimming: 5 bases; junction bases outside the gene matches: 3. The CDR3 is CASSLVQGAHNSPLHF. CDR3 coding DNA: TGTGCCAGCAGCTTAGTACAGGGGGCTCATAATTCACCCCTCCACTTT.

This chain joins TRBV29-1 and TRBJ2-1; the D gene is possibly TRBD1 (6 bases). Germline V CDR1 and CDR2: SQVTM, ANQGSEA. The germline V and J ends were trimmed by 4 bases and 0 bases, with 22 bases remaining between them. The CDR3 length is 18 residues. DNA for the CDR3: TGCAGCGTTGGACAGGCCCTCCGCGGGTCCATCTCCTACAATGAGCAGTTCTTC. Its protein product is CSVGQALRGSISYNEQFF.

The chain carries TRBV5-1 and TRBJ1-1; 10 positions match TRBD1. CDR3 size: 17 residues. J gave up 4 bases and V 0 bases, and 9 bases lay outside the gene matches. Germline lookup yields CDR1 SGHRS and CDR2 YFSETQ. CDR3 nucleotide sequence: TGCGCCAGCAGCTTGGTGAACATGGGACAGGGGCTCACTGAAGCTTTCTTT. Translation gives CASSLVNMGQGLTEAFF.

The chain is built from TRBV27 and TRBJ1-1, with D possibly being TRBD1 (6 bases). The CDR3 is made up of 15 amino acids. The V and J ends lost 3 bases and 2 bases respectively, with 13 bases between them. CDR1 MNHEY and CDR2 SMNVEV come from the germline V gene (reference sequence). CDR3 sequence reads: CASSFFRGPNTEAFF. CDR3 DNA: TGTGCCAGCAGTTTTTTCAGGGGACCCAACACTGAAGCTTTCTTT.

The chain employs TRBV30 and TRBJ2-2; no definite D call. The V gene lost 4 bases and the J gene lost 0 bases, with 6 bases spanning the gap. The CDR3 is 13 amino acids. Germline CDR1 GTSNPN, CDR2 SVGIG (reference sequence). DNA for the CDR3: TGTGCCTGGACAGTAACGAACACCGGGGAGCTGTTTTTT. Residues: CAWTVTNTGELFF. Supplemented by reference TRBV30 and TRBJ2-2, the full variable domain reads SQTIHQWPATLVQPVGSPLSLECTVEGTSNPNLYWYRQAAGRGLQLLFYSVGIGQISSEVPQNLSASRPQDRQFILSSKKLLLSDSGFYLCAWTVTNTGELFFGEGSRLTVL.